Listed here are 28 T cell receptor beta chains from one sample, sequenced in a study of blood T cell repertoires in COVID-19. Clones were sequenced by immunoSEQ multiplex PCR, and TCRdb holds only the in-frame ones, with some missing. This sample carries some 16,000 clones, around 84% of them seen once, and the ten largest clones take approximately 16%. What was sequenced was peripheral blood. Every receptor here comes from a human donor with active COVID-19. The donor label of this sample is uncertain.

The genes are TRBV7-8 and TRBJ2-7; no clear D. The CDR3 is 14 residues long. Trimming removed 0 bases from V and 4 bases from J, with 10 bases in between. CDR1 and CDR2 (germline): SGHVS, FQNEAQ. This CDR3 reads CASSLAQFQYEQYF. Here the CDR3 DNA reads TGTGCCAGCAGCTTAGCGCAGTTTCAGTACGAGCAGTACTTC. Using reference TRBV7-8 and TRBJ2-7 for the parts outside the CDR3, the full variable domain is GAGVSQSPRYKVAKRGQDVALRCDPISGHVSLFWYQQALGQGPEFLTYFQNEAQLDKSGLPSDRFFAERPEGSVSTLKIQRTQQEDSAVYLCASSLAQFQYEQYFGPGTRLTVT.

CDR3 in amino acids: CASSPAGAATEAFF. Here the CDR3 DNA reads TGTGCCAGCTCCCCCGCAGGGGCGGCCACTGAAGCTTTCTTT. The chain links TRBV27 to TRBJ1-1; a possible D gene is TRBD1 (6 bases). Germline V gene lookup returns CDR1 MNHEY and CDR2 SMNVEV (reference sequence). Trimming shortened V by 8 bases and J by 4 bases, and 17 bases separated the two germline ends. This CDR3 is 14 amino acids long.

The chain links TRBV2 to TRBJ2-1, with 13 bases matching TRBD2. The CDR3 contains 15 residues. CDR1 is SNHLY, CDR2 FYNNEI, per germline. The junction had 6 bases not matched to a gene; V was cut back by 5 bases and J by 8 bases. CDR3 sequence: CASSKRTSGGDEQFF. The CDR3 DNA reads TGTGCCAGCAGTAAAAGGACTAGCGGGGGTGATGAGCAGTTCTTC.

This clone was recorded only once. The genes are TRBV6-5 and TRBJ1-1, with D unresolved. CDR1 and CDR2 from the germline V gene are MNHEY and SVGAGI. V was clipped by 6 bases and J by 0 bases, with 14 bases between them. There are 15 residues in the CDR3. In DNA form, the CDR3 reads TGTGCCAGCAGCTACCTGGCGACAATGAACACTGAAGCTTTCTTT. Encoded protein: CASSYLATMNTEAFF.

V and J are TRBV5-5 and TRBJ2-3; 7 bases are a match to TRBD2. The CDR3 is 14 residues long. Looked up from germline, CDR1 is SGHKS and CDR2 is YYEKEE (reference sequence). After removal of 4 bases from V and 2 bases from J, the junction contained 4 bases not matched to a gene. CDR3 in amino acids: CASSRGDSTDTQYF. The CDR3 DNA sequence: TGTGCCAGCAGCCGGGGGGACTCCACAGATACGCAGTATTTT.

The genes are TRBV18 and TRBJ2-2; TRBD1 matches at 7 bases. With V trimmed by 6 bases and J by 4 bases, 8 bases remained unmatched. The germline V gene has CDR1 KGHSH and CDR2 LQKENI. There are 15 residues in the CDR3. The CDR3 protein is CASSLSRGSTGELFF. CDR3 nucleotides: TGTGCCAGCTCGCTGAGCAGGGGGAGCACCGGGGAGCTGTTTTTT.

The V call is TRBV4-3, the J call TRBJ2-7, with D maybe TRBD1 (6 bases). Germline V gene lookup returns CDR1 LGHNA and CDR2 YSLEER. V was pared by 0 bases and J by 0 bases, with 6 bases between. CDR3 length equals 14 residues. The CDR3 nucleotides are TGCGCCAGCAGCCAAGACAGGGGCTCCTACGAGCAGTACTTC. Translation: CASSQDRGSYEQYF.

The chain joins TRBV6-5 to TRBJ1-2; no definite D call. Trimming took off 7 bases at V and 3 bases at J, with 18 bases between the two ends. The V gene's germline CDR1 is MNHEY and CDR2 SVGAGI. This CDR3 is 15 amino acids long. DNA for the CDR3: TGTGCCAGCATCCTGCCAGGTCCCCCTGACTATGGCTACACCTTC. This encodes CASILPGPPDYGYTF.

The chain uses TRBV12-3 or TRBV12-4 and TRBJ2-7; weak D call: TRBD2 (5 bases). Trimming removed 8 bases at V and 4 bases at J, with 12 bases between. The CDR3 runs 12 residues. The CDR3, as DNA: TGTGCCAGCCGGGAAGATGGGTACGAGCAGTACTTC. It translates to CASREDGYEQYF.

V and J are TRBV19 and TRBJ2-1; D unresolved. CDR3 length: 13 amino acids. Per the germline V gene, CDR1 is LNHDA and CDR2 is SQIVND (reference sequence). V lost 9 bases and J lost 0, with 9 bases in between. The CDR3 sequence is CASYDSSYNEQFF. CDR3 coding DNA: TGTGCCAGCTATGATTCCTCCTACAATGAGCAGTTCTTC. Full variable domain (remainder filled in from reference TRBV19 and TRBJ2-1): DGGITQSPKYLFRKEGQNVTLSCEQNLNHDAMYWYRQDPGQGLRLIYYSQIVNDFQKGDIAEGYSVSREKKESFPLTVTSAQKNPTAFYLCASYDSSYNEQFFGPGTRLTVL.

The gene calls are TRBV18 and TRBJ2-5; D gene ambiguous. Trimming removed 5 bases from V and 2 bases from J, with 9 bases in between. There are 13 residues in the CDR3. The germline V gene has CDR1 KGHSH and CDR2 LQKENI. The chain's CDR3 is CASSSNGQETQYF. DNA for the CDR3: TGTGCCAGCTCATCGAACGGGCAAGAGACCCAGTACTTC.

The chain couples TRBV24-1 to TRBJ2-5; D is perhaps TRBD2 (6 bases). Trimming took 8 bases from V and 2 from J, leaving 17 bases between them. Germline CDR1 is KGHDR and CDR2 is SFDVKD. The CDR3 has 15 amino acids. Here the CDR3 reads CATISAGRLQETQYF. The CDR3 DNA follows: TGTGCCACCATTTCGGCGGGGAGGCTACAAGAGACCCAGTACTTC.

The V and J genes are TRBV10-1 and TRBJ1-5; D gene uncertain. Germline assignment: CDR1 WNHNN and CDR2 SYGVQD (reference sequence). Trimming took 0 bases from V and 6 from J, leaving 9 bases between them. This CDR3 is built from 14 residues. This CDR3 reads CASSESPSRQPQHF. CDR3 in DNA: TGCGCCAGCAGTGAGTCACCCAGTCGTCAGCCCCAGCATTTT.

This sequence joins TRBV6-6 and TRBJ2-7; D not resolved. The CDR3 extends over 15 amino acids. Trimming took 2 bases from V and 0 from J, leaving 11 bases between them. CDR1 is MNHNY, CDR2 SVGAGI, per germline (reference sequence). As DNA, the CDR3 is TGTGCCAGCAGTTACCATCCTGACTTCTCCTACGAGCAGTACTTC. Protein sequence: CASSYHPDFSYEQYF.

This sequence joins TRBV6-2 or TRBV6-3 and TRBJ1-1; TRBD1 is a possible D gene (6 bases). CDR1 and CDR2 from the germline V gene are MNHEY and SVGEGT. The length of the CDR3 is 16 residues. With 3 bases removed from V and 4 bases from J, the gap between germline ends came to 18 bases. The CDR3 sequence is CASSYGLRGKSTEAFF. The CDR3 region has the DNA TGTGCCAGCAGTTATGGTCTCAGGGGCAAGAGCACTGAAGCTTTCTTT.

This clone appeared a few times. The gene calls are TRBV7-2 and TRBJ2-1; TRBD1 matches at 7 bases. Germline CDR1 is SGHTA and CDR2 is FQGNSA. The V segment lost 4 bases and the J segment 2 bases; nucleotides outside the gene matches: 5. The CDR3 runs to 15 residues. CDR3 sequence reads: CASSSSGTAYNEQFF. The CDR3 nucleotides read TGTGCCAGCAGCTCCTCCGGGACAGCCTACAATGAGCAGTTCTTC. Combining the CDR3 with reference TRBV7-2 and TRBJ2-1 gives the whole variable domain GAGVSQSPSNKVTEKGKDVELRCDPISGHTALYWYRQSLGQGLEFLIYFQGNSAPDKSGLPSDRFSAERTGGSVSTLTIQRTQQEDSAVYLCASSSSGTAYNEQFFGPGTRLTVL.

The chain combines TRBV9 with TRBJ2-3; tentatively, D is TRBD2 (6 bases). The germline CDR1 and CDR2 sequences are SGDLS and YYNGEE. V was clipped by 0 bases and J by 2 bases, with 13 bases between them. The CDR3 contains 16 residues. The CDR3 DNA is TGTGCCAGCAGCGTAGGTTGGACGGGGGTCACAGATACGCAGTATTTT. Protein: CASSVGWTGVTDTQYF.

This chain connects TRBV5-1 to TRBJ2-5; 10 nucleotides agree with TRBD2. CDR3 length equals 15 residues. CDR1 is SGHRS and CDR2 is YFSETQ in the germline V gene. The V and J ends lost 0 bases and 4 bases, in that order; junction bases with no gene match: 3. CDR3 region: CASSLGAGGLETQYF. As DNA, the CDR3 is TGCGCCAGCAGCTTGGGAGCGGGGGGGCTAGAGACCCAGTACTTC.

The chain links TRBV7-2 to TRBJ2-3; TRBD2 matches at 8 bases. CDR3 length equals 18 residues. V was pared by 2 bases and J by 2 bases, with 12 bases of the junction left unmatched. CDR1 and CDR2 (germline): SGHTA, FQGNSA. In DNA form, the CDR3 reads TGTGCCAGCAGCTTATCGGGGGGGCCGAAGGTGATCACAGATACGCAGTATTTT. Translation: CASSLSGGPKVITDTQYF.

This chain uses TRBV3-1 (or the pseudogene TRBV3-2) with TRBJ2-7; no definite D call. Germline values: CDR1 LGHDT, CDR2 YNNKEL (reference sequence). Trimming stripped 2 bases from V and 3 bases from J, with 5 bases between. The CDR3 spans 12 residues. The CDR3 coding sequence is TGTGCCAGCAGCCAATATAGCTACGAGCAGTACTTC. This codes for CASSQYSYEQYF.

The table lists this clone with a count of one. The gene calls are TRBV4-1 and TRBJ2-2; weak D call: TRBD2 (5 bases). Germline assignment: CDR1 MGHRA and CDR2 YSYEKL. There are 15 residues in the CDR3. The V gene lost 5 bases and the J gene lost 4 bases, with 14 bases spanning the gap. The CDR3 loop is CASSLTIGGTGELFF. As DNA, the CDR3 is TGCGCCAGCAGCTTGACCATCGGAGGCACCGGGGAGCTGTTTTTT.

The CDR3 is CASSTRTGAYYGYTF. Written as DNA, the CDR3 is TGCGCCAGCAGCACACGGACAGGAGCTTACTATGGCTACACCTTC. V is TRBV4-1 and J is TRBJ1-2; 7 bases line up with TRBD1. The CDR3 contains 15 residues. From germline, CDR1 is MGHRA and CDR2 YSYEKL. Trimming at V came to 5 bases and at J to 3 bases, leaving 9 bases not matched to a gene.

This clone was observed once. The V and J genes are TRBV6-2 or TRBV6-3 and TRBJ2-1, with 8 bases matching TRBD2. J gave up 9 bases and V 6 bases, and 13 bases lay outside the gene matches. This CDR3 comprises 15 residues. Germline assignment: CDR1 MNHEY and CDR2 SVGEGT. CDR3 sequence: CASSSPGGGHFEQFF. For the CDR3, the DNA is TGTGCCAGCAGCTCCCCCGGGGGGGGCCACTTTGAGCAGTTCTTC.

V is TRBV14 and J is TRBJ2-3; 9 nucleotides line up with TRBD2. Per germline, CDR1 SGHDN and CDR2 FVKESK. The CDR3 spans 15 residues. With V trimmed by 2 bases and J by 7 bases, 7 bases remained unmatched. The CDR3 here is CASSQRAGGSNTQYF. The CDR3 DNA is TGTGCCAGCAGCCAAAGAGCGGGGGGCAGTAATACGCAGTATTTT.

The CDR3 protein is CASSVEWSTEAFF. DNA for the CDR3: TGTGCCAGTAGTGTTGAGTGGAGCACTGAAGCTTTCTTT. The rearrangement joins TRBV19 to TRBJ1-1; unclear D gene. In germline, CDR1 is LNHDA, CDR2 SQIVND (reference sequence). CDR3 size: 13 residues. Trimming removed 5 bases at V and 4 bases at J, with 11 bases between.

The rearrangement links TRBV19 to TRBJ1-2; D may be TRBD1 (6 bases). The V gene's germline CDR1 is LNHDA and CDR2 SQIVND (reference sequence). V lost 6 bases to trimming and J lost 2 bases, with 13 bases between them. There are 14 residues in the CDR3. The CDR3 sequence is CASSRQVLNYGYTF. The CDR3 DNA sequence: TGTGCCAGTAGCAGACAGGTTCTAAACTATGGCTACACCTTC.

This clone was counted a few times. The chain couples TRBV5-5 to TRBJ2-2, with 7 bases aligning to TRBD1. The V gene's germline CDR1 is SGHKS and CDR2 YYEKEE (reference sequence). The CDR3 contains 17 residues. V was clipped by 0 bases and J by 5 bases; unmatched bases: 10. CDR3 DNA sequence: TGTGCCAGCAGCTTGGGGCACAGGGGAGTGAGAACCGGGGAGCTGTTTTTT. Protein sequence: CASSLGHRGVRTGELFF.

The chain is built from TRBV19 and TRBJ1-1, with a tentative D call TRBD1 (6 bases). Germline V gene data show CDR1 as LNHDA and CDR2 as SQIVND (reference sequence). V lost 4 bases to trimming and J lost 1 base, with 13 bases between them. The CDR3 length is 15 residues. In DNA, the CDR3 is TGTGCCAGTAGTAATCGTGGGACATCGAACACTGAAGCTTTCTTT. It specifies CASSNRGTSNTEAFF.